This T cell receptor beta chain stems from a study of shared clonotypes between healthy human individuals. Germline assignment: CDR1 DFQATT and CDR2 SNEGSKA (reference sequence). Trimming took off 3 bases at V and 6 bases at J, with 7 bases between the two ends. CDR3 length equals 11 residues. Comment on this clone: The same CDR3 is also encoded by other DNA sequences in this sample.

The donors, healthy adults who were HIV-negative, had experienced no recent acute infections or vaccinations. TCRdb's copy holds only in-frame clones and misses some; the assay was immunoSEQ multiplex PCR. The sample consists of more than 2 million clones, roughly 95% of them appearing once. The sample comprised naive CD4+ T cells sorted from blood. Subset here: CD45RA+ positively selected. The TCR was taken from a man in his late teens or twenties in good health. The chain uses TRBV20-1 and TRBJ2-3; D ambiguous. The CDR3 is CSASLGDTQYF. The DNA for the CDR3 is TGCAGTGCTAGTTTGGGGGATACGCAGTATTTT.